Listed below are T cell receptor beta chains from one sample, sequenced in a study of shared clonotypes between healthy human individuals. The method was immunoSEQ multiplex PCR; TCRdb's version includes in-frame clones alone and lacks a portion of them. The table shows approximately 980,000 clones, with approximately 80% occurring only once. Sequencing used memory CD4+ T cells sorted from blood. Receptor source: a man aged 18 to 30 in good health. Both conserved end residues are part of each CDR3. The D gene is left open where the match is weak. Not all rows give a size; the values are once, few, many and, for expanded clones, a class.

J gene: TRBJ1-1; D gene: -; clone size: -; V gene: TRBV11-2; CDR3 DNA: TGTGCCAGCAGTTTTTTTCGGGAGTCTTTCTTT; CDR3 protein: CASSFFRESFF
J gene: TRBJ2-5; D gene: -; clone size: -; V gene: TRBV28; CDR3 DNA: TGTGCCAGCAGTTTCCCAGGGAAGGAGACCCAGTACTTC; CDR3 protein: CASSFPGKETQYF
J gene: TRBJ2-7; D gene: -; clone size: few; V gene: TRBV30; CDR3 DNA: TGTGCCTGGACCGCCGGGACTTTCTCCTACGAGCAGTACTTC; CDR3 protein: CAWTAGTFSYEQYF
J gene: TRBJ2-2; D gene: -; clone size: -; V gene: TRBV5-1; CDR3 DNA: TGCGCCAGCAGCTTCACAGGGTGGACCGGGGAGCTGTTTTTT; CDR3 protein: CASSFTGWTGELFF
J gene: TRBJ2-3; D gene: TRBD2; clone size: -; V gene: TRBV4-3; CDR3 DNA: TGCGCCAGCAGCCGAGTTAGCGGGAGCACAGATACGCAGTATTTT; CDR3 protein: CASSRVSGSTDTQYF
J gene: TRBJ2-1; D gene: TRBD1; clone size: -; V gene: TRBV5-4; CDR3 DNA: TGTGCCAGCAGCTCTGGACAGGCCTATGAGCAGTTCTTC; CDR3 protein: CASSSGQAYEQFF
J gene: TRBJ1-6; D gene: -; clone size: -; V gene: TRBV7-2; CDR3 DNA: TGTGCCAGCAGCTTAGAATCAGGGTCGATATCCTATAATTCACCCCTCCACTTT; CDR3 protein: CASSLESGSISYNSPLHF
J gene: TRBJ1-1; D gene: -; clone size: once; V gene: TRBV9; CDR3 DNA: TGTGCCAGCAGCCCCCGGGGAGACAGCCTGAACACTGAAGCTTTCTTT; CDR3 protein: CASSPRGDSLNTEAFF
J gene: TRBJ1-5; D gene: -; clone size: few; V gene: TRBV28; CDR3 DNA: TGTGCCAGCAATTATGGGGGTCAGCCCCAGCATTTT; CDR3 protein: CASNYGGQPQHF
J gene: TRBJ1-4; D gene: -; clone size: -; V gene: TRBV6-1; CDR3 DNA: TGTGCCAGCAACGGGGTAAATGAAAAACTGTTTTTT; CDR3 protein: CASNGVNEKLFF
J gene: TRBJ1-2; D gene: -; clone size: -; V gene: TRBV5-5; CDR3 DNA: TGTGCCAGCAGCTTGATACAGGCCCAGGGCGGCTACACCTTC; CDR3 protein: CASSLIQAQGGYTF
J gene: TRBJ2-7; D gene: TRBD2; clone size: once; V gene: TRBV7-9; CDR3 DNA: TGTGCCAGCAGCTTAGACCTCAGCGGGAAGGAGGCCTACGAGCAGTACTTC; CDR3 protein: CASSLDLSGKEAYEQYF
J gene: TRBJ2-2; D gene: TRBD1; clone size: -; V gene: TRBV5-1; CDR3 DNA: TGCGCCAGCAGCCCCTCAGACAGGGTCCTCGGGGAGCTGTTTTTT; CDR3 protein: CASSPSDRVLGELFF
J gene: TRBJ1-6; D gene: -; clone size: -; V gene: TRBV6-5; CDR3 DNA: TGTGCCAGCAGTTACCAAGACCCGAATAATTCACCCCTCCACTTT; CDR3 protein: CASSYQDPNNSPLHF
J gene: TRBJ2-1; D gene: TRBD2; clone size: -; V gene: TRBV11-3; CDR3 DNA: TGTGCCAGCAGCCTACCGGGACTAGTGAATGAGCAGTTCTTC; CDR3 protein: CASSLPGLVNEQFF
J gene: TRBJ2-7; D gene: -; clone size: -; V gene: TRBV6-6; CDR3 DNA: TGTGCCAGCAGTTACGTGTCAACTAATACGCTGCAGTACTTC; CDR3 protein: CASSYVSTNTLQYF
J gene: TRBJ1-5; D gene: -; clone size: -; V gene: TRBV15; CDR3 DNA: TGTGCCACCAGCAGAGATCTGGACACCTACAATCAGCCCCAGCATTTT; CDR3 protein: CATSRDLDTYNQPQHF
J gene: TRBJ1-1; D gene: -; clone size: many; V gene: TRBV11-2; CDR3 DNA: TGTGCCAGCAGCTCAAACAAGGGGACTGAAGCTTTCTTT; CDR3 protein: CASSSNKGTEAFF
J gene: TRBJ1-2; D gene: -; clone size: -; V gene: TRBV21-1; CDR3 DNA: TGTGCCAGCAGCAAAAAGGGTCCAGGGGTAGTATCTATGAACTATGGCTACACCTTC; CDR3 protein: CASSKKGPGVVSMNYGYTF
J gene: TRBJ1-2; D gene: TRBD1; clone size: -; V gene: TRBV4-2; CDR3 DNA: TGTGCCAGCAGCCCTCCAGGGACAGGGAACTATGGCTACACCTTC; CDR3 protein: CASSPPGTGNYGYTF
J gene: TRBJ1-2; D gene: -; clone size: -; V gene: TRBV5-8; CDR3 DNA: TGTGCCAGCAGCTTCGCGACAGGTCACTATGGCTACACCTTC; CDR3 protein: CASSFATGHYGYTF
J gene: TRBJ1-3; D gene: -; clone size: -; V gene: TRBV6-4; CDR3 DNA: TGTGCCAGCAGGGATACAAAAAAGGACAGCTGTCTGAGCTCTGGAAACACCATATATTTT; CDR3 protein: CASRDTKKDSCLSSGNTIYF
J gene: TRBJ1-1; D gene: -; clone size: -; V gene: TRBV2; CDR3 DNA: TGTGCCAGCAGTGAAACCCGTTCAAATTGGGCTTTCTTT; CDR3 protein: CASSETRSNWAFF
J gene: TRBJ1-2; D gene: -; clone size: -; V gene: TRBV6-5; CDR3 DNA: TGTGCCAGCAGTTACTCTGGAGGGTCGCGTCACAGCTACACCTTC; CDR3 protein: CASSYSGGSRHSYTF
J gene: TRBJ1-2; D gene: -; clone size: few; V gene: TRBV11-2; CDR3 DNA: TGTGCCAGCAGCCCAAAAATAGGGGGAAGCTATGGCTACACCTTC; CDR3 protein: CASSPKIGGSYGYTF
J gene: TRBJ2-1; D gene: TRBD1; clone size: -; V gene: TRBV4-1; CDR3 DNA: TGCGCCAGCAGCCCCGGGCGTTGGGCAGGGGGCTTCAATGAGCAGTTCTTC; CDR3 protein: CASSPGRWAGGFNEQFF
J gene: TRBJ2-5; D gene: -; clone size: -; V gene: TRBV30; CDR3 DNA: TGTGCCTGGAGTGTAGAAGAGACCCAGTACTTC; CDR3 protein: CAWSVEETQYF
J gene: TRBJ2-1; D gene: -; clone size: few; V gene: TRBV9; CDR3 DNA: TGTGCCAGCAGCGTAGAGCCATTAGGGTCCTACAATGAGCAGTTCTTC; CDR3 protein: CASSVEPLGSYNEQFF
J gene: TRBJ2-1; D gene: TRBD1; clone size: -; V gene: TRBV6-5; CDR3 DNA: TGTGCCAGCGGGGGACAGGGGCGAAATGAGCAGTTCTTC; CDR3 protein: CASGGQGRNEQFF
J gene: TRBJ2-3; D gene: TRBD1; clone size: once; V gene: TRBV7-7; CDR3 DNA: TGTGCTAGCAGCAGGAAAGGGACAGGGGGCGGAGGCACAGATACGCAGTATTTT; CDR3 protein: CASSRKGTGGGGTDTQYF
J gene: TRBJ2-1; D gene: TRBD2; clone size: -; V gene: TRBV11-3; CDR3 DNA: TGTGCCAGCAGCCCCGGGGGGGGCGGCCGTGAGCAGTTCTTC; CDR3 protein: CASSPGGGGREQFF
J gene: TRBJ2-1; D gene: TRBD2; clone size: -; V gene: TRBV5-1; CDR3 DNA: TGCGCCAGCAGCTTGGTGATGGCGGGAGGGCTAAATGAGCAGTTCTTC; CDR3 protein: CASSLVMAGGLNEQFF
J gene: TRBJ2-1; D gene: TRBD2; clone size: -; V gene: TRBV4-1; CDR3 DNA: TGCGCCAGCAGCCAAGGACTAGCGGGGTACAATGAGCAGTTCTTC; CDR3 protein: CASSQGLAGYNEQFF
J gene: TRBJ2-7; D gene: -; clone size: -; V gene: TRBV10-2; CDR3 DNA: TGCGCCAGCAGTGAGGCAAAATACGAGCAGTACTTC; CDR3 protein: CASSEAKYEQYF
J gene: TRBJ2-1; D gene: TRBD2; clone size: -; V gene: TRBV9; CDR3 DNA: TGTGCCAGCAGCTCTCCAGCGGGAGGTTCCTACAATGAGCAGTTCTTC; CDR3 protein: CASSSPAGGSYNEQFF
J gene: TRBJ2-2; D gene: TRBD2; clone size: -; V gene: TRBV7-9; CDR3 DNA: TGTGCCAGCAGCCCAAAGGGACTAGCGGACAACACCGGGGAGCTGTTTTTT; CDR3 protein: CASSPKGLADNTGELFF
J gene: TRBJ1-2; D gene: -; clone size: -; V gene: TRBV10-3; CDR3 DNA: TGTGCCATCAGTGAGTCTGCAACTAGCGGGGGTGGCTACACCTTC; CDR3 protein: CAISESATSGGGYTF
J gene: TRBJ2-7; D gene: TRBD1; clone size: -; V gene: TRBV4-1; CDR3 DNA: TGCGCCAGCAGCCCGGGACAGGGGGGATTCTCCTACGAGCAGTACTTC; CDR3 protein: CASSPGQGGFSYEQYF
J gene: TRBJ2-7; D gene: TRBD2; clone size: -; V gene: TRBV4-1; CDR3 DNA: TGCGCCAGCAGCCATCAACCTACTAGCGGGGGGGCCTACGAGCAGTACTTC; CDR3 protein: CASSHQPTSGGAYEQYF
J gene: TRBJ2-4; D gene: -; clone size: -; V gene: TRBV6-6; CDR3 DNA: TGTGCCAGCAGTTACCCCTCTGGGACAACAAAAAACATTCAGTACTTC; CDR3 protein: CASSYPSGTTKNIQYF
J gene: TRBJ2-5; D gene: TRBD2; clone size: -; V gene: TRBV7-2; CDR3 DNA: TGTGCCAGCAGCATGACTAGCGGGGCGGGGGAGACCCAGTACTTC; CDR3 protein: CASSMTSGAGETQYF
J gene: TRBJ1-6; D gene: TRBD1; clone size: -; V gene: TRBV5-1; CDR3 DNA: TGCGCCAGCAGCTTGGGGACAGGTGATACCGCACCCCTCCACTTT; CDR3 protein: CASSLGTGDTAPLHF
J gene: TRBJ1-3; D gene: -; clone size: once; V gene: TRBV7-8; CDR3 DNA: TGTGCCAGCAGCTCAGGGTACTGGGCTGGAAACACCATATATTTT; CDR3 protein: CASSSGYWAGNTIYF
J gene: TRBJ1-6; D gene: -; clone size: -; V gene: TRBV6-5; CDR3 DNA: TGTGCCAGCAGTTACACAGGCCTTAAGGGAAATTCACCCCTCCACTTT; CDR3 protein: CASSYTGLKGNSPLHF
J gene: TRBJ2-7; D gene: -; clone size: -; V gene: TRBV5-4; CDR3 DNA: TGTGCCAGCAGCTTGGACCTCCAAACCTACGAGCAGTACTTC; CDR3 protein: CASSLDLQTYEQYF
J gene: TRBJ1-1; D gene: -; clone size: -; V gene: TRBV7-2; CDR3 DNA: TGTGCCAGCAGCTTAGGAATGTTCGGGGCAGGGAGGAACACTGAAGCTTTCTTT; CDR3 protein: CASSLGMFGAGRNTEAFF
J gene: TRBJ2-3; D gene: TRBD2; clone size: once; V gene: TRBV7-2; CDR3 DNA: TGTGCCAGCAGCTTAAGTTGGGGCGGGAGTTCCGGCACAGATACGCAGTATTTT; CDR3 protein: CASSLSWGGSSGTDTQYF
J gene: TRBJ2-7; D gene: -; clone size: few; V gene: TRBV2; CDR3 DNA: TGTGCCAGCAGTGAAGCAAACGAGCAGTACTTC; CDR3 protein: CASSEANEQYF
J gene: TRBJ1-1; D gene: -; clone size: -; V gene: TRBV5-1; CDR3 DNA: TGCGCCAGCAGCTGGAGCGGACGGGACACTGAAGCTTTCTTT; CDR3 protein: CASSWSGRDTEAFF
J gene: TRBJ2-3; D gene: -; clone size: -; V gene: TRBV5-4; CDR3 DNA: TGTGCCAGCAGCTGGGGTATGTCCGGGACTACGCAGTATTTT; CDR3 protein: CASSWGMSGTTQYF
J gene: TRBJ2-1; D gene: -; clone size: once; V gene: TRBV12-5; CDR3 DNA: TGTGCTAGTCGGCGGTGGAGCGACAATGAGCAGTTCTTC; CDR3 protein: CASRRWSDNEQFF
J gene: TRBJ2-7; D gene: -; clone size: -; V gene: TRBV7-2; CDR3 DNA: TGTGCCAGCAGCTTAAACACGGACTGGAGCTCCTACGAGCAGTACTTC; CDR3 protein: CASSLNTDWSSYEQYF
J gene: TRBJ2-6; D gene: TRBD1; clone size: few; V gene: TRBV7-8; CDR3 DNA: TGTGCCAGCAGCCCGCTTCATAGGGCTGGACAGGTTGCCTCTGGGGCCAACGTCCTGACTTTC; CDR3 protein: CASSPLHRAGQVASGANVLTF
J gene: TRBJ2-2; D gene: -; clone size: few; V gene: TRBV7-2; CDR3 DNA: TGTGCCAGCAGCACTGAGACTAGGAAGGCCGGGGAGCTGTTTTTT; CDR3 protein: CASSTETRKAGELFF
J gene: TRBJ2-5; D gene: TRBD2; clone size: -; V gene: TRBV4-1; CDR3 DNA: TGCGCCAGCAGACTAGCGGGGGGCCACAGGGAGACCCAGTACTTC; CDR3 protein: CASRLAGGHRETQYF
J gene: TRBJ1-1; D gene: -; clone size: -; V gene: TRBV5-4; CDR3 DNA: TGTGCCAGCAGCTTGGACTTCATGAACACTGAAGCTTTCTTT; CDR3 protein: CASSLDFMNTEAFF
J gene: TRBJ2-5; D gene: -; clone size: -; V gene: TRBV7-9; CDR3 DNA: TGTGCCAGCAGGAACCAAGAGACCCAGTACTTC; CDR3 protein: CASRNQETQYF
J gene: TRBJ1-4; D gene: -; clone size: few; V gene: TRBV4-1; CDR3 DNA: TGCGCCAGCAGCCGACTACAGGCATCCGATACAGAAAAACTGTTTTTT; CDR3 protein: CASSRLQASDTEKLFF